This T cell receptor beta chain was sequenced during a study of T cells in localized non-small cell lung cancer. Regarding the study as a whole: Tumor showed lower T cell clonality than uninvolved adjacent lung, where it was highest. For the top 100 tumor clones, a median about 50 also appeared in adjacent lung. As only one tumor region underwent sequencing, heterogeneity remains possible. Longer overall survival was associated with a higher density of T cells in the blood.

The germline V gene encodes CDR1 MDHEN and CDR2 SYDVKM. The length of the CDR3 is 18 residues. Trimming removed 1 base from V and 9 bases from J, with 22 bases in between. This clone has just one count. The target antigen is unknown. This table comes from immunoSEQ multiplex PCR, and its TCRdb copy is limited to in-frame clones, with some not included. Of approximately 80,000 clones listed, around 84% were seen once; the top ten hold 7.5% to 10%. This clonotype was sampled from a female donor of 60 years or more with stage I lung adenocarcinoma. This chain connects TRBV28 to TRBJ1-6, with D tentatively TRBD1 (6 bases). The source material was peripheral blood, sampled before any cancer treatment. The CDR3 sequence is CASSLFGVTAEGGSPLHF. In nucleotides, the CDR3 is TGTGCCAGCAGTTTATTCGGAGTGACTGCGGAAGGGGGTTCACCCCTCCACTTT.